The T cell receptor beta chain described here comes from a study of glioma-infiltrating T cells. Broader study findings: Tissue and blood shared very few CDR3 sequences. Tissue-blood divergence was below expectation in non-neoplastic patients, above in gliomas.

TCR alpha and beta CDR3 regions were amplified from RNA using iRepertoire nested multiplex PCR. TCRdb recomputed calls from the multiplex PCR reads with MiXCR, one row per CDR3 protein. The sample carries some 99,000 distinct CDR3 sequences, approximately 26% recorded once. This clonotype came up many times. Its matching antigen is unknown. Germline CDR1 and CDR2: KGHSH and LQKENI. V was clipped by 3 bases and J by 4 bases, with 12 bases between them. This CDR3 has 14 amino acids. The V call is TRBV18, the J call TRBJ2-5; D ambiguous. This receptor was taken from a human donor with low-grade glioma or glioblastoma, undergoing nonglioma brain surgery, or in good health (not recorded which). What was sequenced was glioma tissue, nonneoplastic brain tissue, or PBMCs (not recorded which). CDR3 sequence reads: CASSPDRVSETQYF. As DNA, the CDR3 is TGTGCCAGCTCACCGGACCGGGTCTCAGAGACCCAGTACTTC.